Included here is one T cell receptor beta chain sequence, with context. The CDR3 is 15 amino acids. After removal of 2 bases from V and 5 bases from J, the junction contained 8 bases not matched to a gene. The germline CDR1 and CDR2 sequences are MNHNY and SVGAGI (reference sequence). Here immunoSEQ multiplex PCR was the method, and the copy in TCRdb shows in-frame clones only, minus some. Here the sample spans approximately 250,000 clones, around four fifths being singletons. This sample was included in a study of blood T cell repertoires in COVID-19. The receptor was isolated from an older woman with active or convalescent COVID-19. Sequenced material: peripheral blood. J is TRBJ2-7 and V is TRBV6-6; TRBD1 matches 8 bases. In DNA form, the CDR3 reads TGTGCCAGCAGTTACGTCAGGACAGGGAGAGACGAGCAGTACTTC. It is translated as CASSYVRTGRDEQYF.